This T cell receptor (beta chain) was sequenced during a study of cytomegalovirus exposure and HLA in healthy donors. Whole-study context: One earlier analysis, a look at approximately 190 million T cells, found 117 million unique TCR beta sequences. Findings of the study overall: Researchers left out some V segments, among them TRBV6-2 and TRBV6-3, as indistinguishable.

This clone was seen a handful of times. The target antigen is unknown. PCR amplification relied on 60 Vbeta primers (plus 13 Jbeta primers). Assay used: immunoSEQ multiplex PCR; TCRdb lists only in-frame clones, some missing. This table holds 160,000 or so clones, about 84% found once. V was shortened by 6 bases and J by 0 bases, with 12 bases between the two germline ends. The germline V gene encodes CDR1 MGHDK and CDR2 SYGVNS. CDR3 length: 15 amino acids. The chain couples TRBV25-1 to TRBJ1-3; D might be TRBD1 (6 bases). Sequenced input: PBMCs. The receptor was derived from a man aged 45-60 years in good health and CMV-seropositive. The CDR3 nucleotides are TGTGCCAGCAGATCGACAGGTCGCTCTGGAAACACCATATATTTT. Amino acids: CASRSTGRSGNTIYF.